The sequence of this T cell receptor (beta chain) was determined in a study of blood T cells in healthy people across ages. On this clonotype itself: Its matching antigen is unknown.

This CDR3 has 15 amino acids. V lost 5 bases and J lost 5; bases outside the gene matches: 9. CDR1 is MNHEY and CDR2 is SMNVEV in the germline V gene (reference sequence). Study-wide results and caveats: From one million sequenced T cells, diversity estimates were lower bounds.

Alongside a J-beta primer mix, a sample-barcoded 5' primer served in a second PCR lasting about 7 to 12 cycles. Sequencing recovered at least 2.5 million CDR3-containing paired-end reads from each sample. MiXCR, applied by TCRdb to the 5' RACE reads, yields one record per CDR3 protein. Of 1.5 million to 2 million distinct CDR3 sequences detected, about 31% appear once; the ten largest clones hold approximately 10%. What was sequenced was blood. The source is a woman aged 25 to 39 in good health. V usage is TRBV27 and J usage is TRBJ2-7; 10 bases line up with TRBD1. CDR3 DNA sequence: TGTGCCAGCAGTGCCCGACAGGGGGCGTATGACGAGCAGTACTTC. It codes for CASSARQGAYDEQYF.